This is a list of T cell receptor beta chains from one sample in a study of monozygotic twins with inflammatory bowel disease. TCRdb processed the 5' RACE reads again and assigns one entry to each CDR3 protein, with no DNA. Its clone listing holds some 400,000 distinct CDR3 sequences. Sequencing was done on a sample of blood. These receptors came from a human donor with ulcerative colitis or Crohn's disease, or a healthy co-twin of an affected twin (not recorded which). Both conserved end residues are part of each CDR3.

j_call v_call cdr3_aa
TRBJ1-2 TRBV4-1 CASSQEPGPNYGYTF
TRBJ2-5 TRBV5-5 CASSLQAGTSRETQYF
TRBJ1-1 TRBV4-2 CASSQEAGAGTEAFF
TRBJ2-1 TRBV7-9 CASSGGTSGPYNEQFF
TRBJ2-3 TRBV20-1 CSASPQGRGADTQYF
TRBJ2-3 TRBV11-2 CASSLGTVVTQYF
TRBJ2-5 TRBV10-3 CAIRTAGDETQYF
TRBJ2-1 TRBV9 CASSVGGHNEQFF
TRBJ2-2 TRBV18 CASSPAINTGELFF
TRBJ2-5 TRBV7-2 CASSPTSGGTYQETQYF
TRBJ2-1 TRBV29-1 CSVRTDLIYNEQFF
TRBJ1-3 TRBV13 CASSFDRDNSGNTIYF
TRBJ2-5 TRBV27 CASSAGTIQETQYF
TRBJ1-6 TRBV18 CASSFDRSNSPLHF
TRBJ2-7 TRBV7-9 CASSFGQVGYEQYF
TRBJ2-5 TRBV7-6 CASSLVGTGQETQYF
TRBJ2-5 TRBV5-1 CASSSGQSQETQYF
TRBJ2-1 TRBV9 CASSSRTEDNEQFF
TRBJ2-7 TRBV5-6 CASSLEGGKPWDEQYF
TRBJ2-7 TRBV7-6 CASGLQGAPPYEQYF
TRBJ1-5 TRBV7-8 CASSLLQPQHF
TRBJ2-4 TRBV30 CAWSRGEKNIQYF
TRBJ2-1 TRBV6-1 CASSEDFRTQFF
TRBJ2-7 TRBV2 CASSEGQGKSSGEQYF